This TCR beta chain was identified in a study of response to subunit inactivated influenza vaccine. V gave up 2 bases and J gave up 0 bases; unmatched junction bases: 4. The CDR3 runs 17 residues. Germline V CDR1 and CDR2: MNHGY, SVAAGI. TCRdb redid the calling of the RT-PCR reads with MiXCR, one entry per CDR3 protein. Among around 790,000 distinct CDR3 sequences listed, 21% were seen once. The specimen comprised PBMCs from blood, sampled roughly 5 days after vaccination. The chain combines TRBV6-9 with TRBJ2-6; 7 nucleotides agree with TRBD1. The clonotype comes from a man aged 50 to 60 who received an inactivated influenza vaccine. CDR3 sequence (DNA): TGTGCCAGCAGTTATACCGCAGGGGGCTCTGGGGCCAACGTCCTGACTTTC. It specifies CASSYTAGGSGANVLTF.